The 21 T cell receptor beta chains listed next were all sequenced from one sample in a study of blood T cells in healthy people across ages. Primed by a sample-barcoded 5' primer and a J-beta primer mix, a second PCR proceeded for roughly 7 to 11 cycles. In TCRdb, the 5' RACE reads were re-called with MiXCR into one record per CDR3 protein. The profile covers 950,000 to 1,200,000 distinct CDR3 sequences, with roughly two fifths appearing a single time and around 12% taken by the ten largest. The sample taken for sequencing was blood. The receptors were gathered from a young man in good health.

Comment on this clonotype: This may come from a read error, since a much larger clone is one base off. The genes are TRBV5-1 and TRBJ2-7; D perhaps matches TRBD2 (5 bases). CDR1 is SGHRS, CDR2 YFSETQ, per germline. The CDR3 totals 13 residues. The chain's CDR3 is CDSSLEGSDEQYF. CDR3 DNA: TGCGACAGCAGCTTGGAAGGGAGCGACGAGCAGTACTTC. Drawing the rest from reference TRBV5-1 and TRBJ2-7, the complete variable domain is KAGVTQTPRYLIKTRGQQVTLSCSPISGHRSVSWYQQTPGQGLQFLFEYFSETQRNKGNFPGRFSGRQFSNSRSEMNVSTLELGDSALYLCDSSLEGSDEQYFGPGTRLTVT.

The V gene is TRBV7-2, the J gene TRBJ2-1; 8 bases fit TRBD2. Germline V CDR1 and CDR2: SGHTA, FQGNSA. J lost 8 bases, V lost 1 base, and 7 bases had no gene match. This CDR3 contains 15 residues. This CDR3 reads CASSLDTSGVDEQFF. CDR3 DNA sequence: TGTGCCAGCAGCTTAGATACTAGCGGTGTGGATGAGCAGTTCTTC.

Worth noting for this clonotype: A single base separates this from a much larger clone, so it may be a read error. The chain is built from TRBV20-1 and TRBJ2-1; D call uncertain. The tail of the sequence fits TRBJ2-7 better, so the J call may be wrong. The CDR3 has 13 residues. Germline CDR1 is DFQATT and CDR2 is SNEGSKA (reference sequence). DNA for the CDR3: TGCAGTGCTAGATTGGGCTCCTACAATGAGCAGTACTTC. Amino acid sequence: CSARLGSYNEQYF.

Turning to this clonotype: A read error may explain this, as a much larger clone is one base away. The gene calls are TRBV4-2 and TRBJ1-2; D is uncertain. The CDR3 sequence is 15 residues long. CDR1 LGHNA and CDR2 YNFKEQ come from the germline V gene. CDR3 in DNA: TGTGCCAGCGGCCAAGGCCAGTCAGGCCTCTATGGCTACACCTTC. This gives the protein CASGQGQSGLYGYTF.

This clonotype occurred a few times. The chain joins TRBV27 to TRBJ1-2; tentatively, D is TRBD1 (6 bases). The CDR3 sequence is 15 residues long. V lost 5 bases to trimming and J lost 7 bases, with 20 bases between them. Germline V gene sequence: CDR1 MNHEY, CDR2 SMNVEV (reference sequence). The CDR3 nucleotides read TGTGCCAGCAGTCCGAACAGGGCTTCCCCAGGTGGCTACACCTTC. Translated, it gives CASSPNRASPGGYTF.

The chain couples TRBV20-1 to TRBJ1-1; D gene ambiguous. This CDR3 spans 13 amino acids. Trimming took off 4 bases at V and 1 base at J, with 10 bases between the two ends. Germline V gene sequence: CDR1 DFQATT, CDR2 SNEGSKA (reference sequence). Here the CDR3 reads CSAIRFGNTEAFF. The CDR3 bases are TGCAGTGCTATAAGATTTGGGAACACTGAAGCTTTCTTT.

The rearrangement uses TRBV6-1 and TRBJ1-4; 8 bases match TRBD1. The CDR3 runs 15 residues. CDR1 and CDR2 (germline): MNHNS, SASEGT. V lost 3 bases, J lost 7 bases, and 7 bases stayed unmatched. The DNA for the CDR3 is TGTGCCAGCAGTGATGGACAGGGAGGGTTTGAAAAACTGTTTTTT. It specifies CASSDGQGGFEKLFF.

The chain uses TRBV7-2 and TRBJ2-2, with TRBD1 identical over 7 bases. CDR3 length: 14 amino acids. Germline V CDR1 and CDR2: SGHTA, FQGNSA. Losses at the gene ends were 6 bases for V and 6 bases for J; bases not matched to a gene: 7. The CDR3 is CASSSTGKSGELFF. The CDR3 nucleotides read TGTGCCAGCAGTTCGACAGGGAAATCCGGGGAGCTGTTTTTT.

Only a few counts were recorded for this clonotype. The chain recombines TRBV28 with TRBJ2-5; 8 bases align to TRBD1. Germline values: CDR1 MDHEN, CDR2 SYDVKM. Trimming cost V 5 bases and J 1 base; bases outside gene matches: 6. The CDR3 has 15 residues. In nucleotides, the CDR3 is TGTGCCAGCAGTCCGGGACAGGCTTTCCAAGAGACCCAGTACTTC. Its protein is CASSPGQAFQETQYF.

On this clonotype: At one of its ends the junction is not consistent with the germline gene, which may arise from a read error. The gene calls are TRBV12-3 or TRBV12-4 and TRBJ1-5; the match to TRBD1 covers 9 bases. The CDR3 has 16 residues. DNA for the CDR3: TGTGCCAGCAGTTTGGGGACAGGGAGTGGCAATCGGCCCCAGCATTTT. The encoded protein is CASSLGTGSGNRPQHF.

The chain has TRBV7-2 and TRBJ1-4; possibly TRBD1 for D (5 bases). The germline V and J ends were trimmed by 5 bases and 5 bases, with 12 bases remaining between them. This CDR3 spans 14 amino acids. Per the germline V gene, CDR1 is SGHTA and CDR2 is FQGNSA. The CDR3 DNA reads TGTGCCAGCAGCCCAGAGACAGTGAATGAAAAACTGTTTTTT. Translating gives CASSPETVNEKLFF.

The gene calls are TRBV27 and TRBJ1-5; D may be TRBD1 (6 bases). V was pared by 5 bases and J by 2 bases, with 10 bases between. The CDR3 length is 14 residues. Germline V gives CDR1 MNHEY, CDR2 SMNVEV (reference sequence). CDR3 DNA: TGTGCCAGCAGTACCCGACAGGGCAATCAGCCCCAGCATTTT. It yields the protein CASSTRQGNQPQHF.

This chain uses TRBV7-2 with TRBJ2-3; D unresolved. There are 17 residues in the CDR3. Germline V lookup: CDR1 SGHTA, CDR2 FQGNSA. The ends were cut back, 1 base at V and 2 bases at J, with 16 bases in the middle. The CDR3 DNA reads as TGTGCCAGCAGCTTAGTATTAGAGCACCTAACCACAGATACGCAGTATTTT. Translation gives CASSLVLEHLTTDTQYF.

This clonotype was recorded a few times. The V gene is TRBV9, the J gene TRBJ1-6, with D unclear. The CDR3 has 14 amino acids. The germline V gene encodes CDR1 SGDLS and CDR2 YYNGEE. V lost 4 bases and J 5 bases, leaving 10 bases between the germline ends. For the CDR3, the DNA is TGTGCCAGCAGCATCCGACGGGATAATTCACCCCTCCACTTT. As protein: CASSIRRDNSPLHF.

The gene calls are TRBV6-5 and TRBJ1-1; unclear D gene. Germline values: CDR1 MNHEY, CDR2 SVGAGI. V lost 10 bases to trimming and J lost 6 bases, with 18 bases between them. The CDR3 is 13 amino acids. DNA of the CDR3: TGTGCCACCCAAACGGGGAATAGGGCTGAAGCTTTCTTT. As protein: CATQTGNRAEAFF.

Details on this clonotype: A much larger clone lies one base from this, so it may be a read error. V is TRBV28 and J is TRBJ2-3; D tentatively reads TRBD1 or TRBD2 (5 bases each). This CDR3 comprises 15 residues. The germline V gene encodes CDR1 MDHEN and CDR2 SYDVKM. In DNA form, the CDR3 reads TGTGCCAGCAGTTTTCCGGGGCCCAGCACAGATACGCGGTATTTT. Encoded protein: CASSFPGPSTDTRYF.

Comment on this clonotype: One junction end does not reproduce the germline sequence, and a read error may be involved. The chain is built from TRBV6-1 and TRBJ1-1; TRBD1 agrees at 10 bases. Per germline, CDR1 MNHNS and CDR2 SASEGT. This CDR3 is 14 amino acids long. The CDR3 DNA is TGTACCAGCAGTGAAGACAGGGGGCGCACTGAAGCTTTCTTT. This codes for CTSSEDRGRTEAFF.

V is TRBV20-1 and J is TRBJ2-7; D tentatively reads TRBD1 or TRBD2 (5 bases each). This CDR3 region has 15 residues. Germline loops: CDR1 DFQATT, CDR2 SNEGSKA (reference sequence). The V end lost 5 bases, the J end lost 0 bases, and 17 bases lay between the germline ends. CDR3 nucleotides: TGCAGTGCTGAACCCGTACGGGACGCCTCCTACGAGCAGTACTTC. It codes for CSAEPVRDASYEQYF.

This clonotype turned up a few times. The chain employs TRBV4-1 and TRBJ2-3, with D unclear. The CDR3 totals 15 residues. CDR1 and CDR2 from the germline V gene are MGHRA and YSYEKL. V was cut by 2 bases and J by 0 bases, with 9 bases left in between. CDR3 sequence: CASSQSRTSTDTQYF. CDR3 sequence (DNA): TGCGCCAGCAGCCAATCCAGGACCAGCACAGATACGCAGTATTTT.

For the CDR3, the DNA is TGTGCCAGCAGGCCCGCAGCAGGCCAAGAGACCCAGTACTTC. Translated: CASRPAAGQETQYF. The chain employs TRBV6-2 or TRBV6-3 and TRBJ2-5, with D unresolved. This CDR3 has 14 residues. Germline values: CDR1 MNHEY, CDR2 SVGEGT. V gave up 6 bases and J gave up 1 base, with 12 bases separating them.

This chain links TRBV7-2 with TRBJ2-3; perhaps TRBD1 as D (6 bases). Germline CDR1 is SGHTA and CDR2 is FQGNSA. There are 14 residues in the CDR3. With 5 bases removed from V and 4 bases from J, the gap between germline ends came to 13 bases. The CDR3 DNA reads as TGTGCCAGCAGCGTACAGGGTTCATCAGATACGCAGTATTTT. Translated, it gives CASSVQGSSDTQYF.